Following are 8 T cell receptor beta chains from one sample sequenced in a study of T-cell reconstitution after alpha-beta-depleted transplantation in children. Preparing the TCRbeta library involved the use of unique molecular identifiers. TCRdb recomputed calls from the PCR reads with MiXCR, one row per CDR3 protein. The sample lists 500,000 or so distinct CDR3 sequences, approximately 29% occurring once. Here the sequenced sample was PBMCs from the stem cell graft donor, taken from the stem cell graft. The receptor source for this set is a human donor who donated a stem cell graft to a child with aplastic anemia.

This chain links TRBV11-1 with TRBJ2-7; no clear D. Trimming stripped 5 bases from V and 3 bases from J, with 8 bases between. In germline, CDR1 is SGHAT, CDR2 FQDESV (reference sequence). The length of the CDR3 is 12 residues. CDR3: CASSAQNYEQYF. The CDR3 DNA is TGTGCCAGCAGCGCCCAGAACTACGAGCAGTACTTC.

This sequence joins TRBV19 and TRBJ1-2; D remains ambiguous. The V end was cut by 8 bases, the J end by 6 bases, with 19 bases between. The CDR3 loop spans 14 amino acids. The germline V gene has CDR1 LNHDA and CDR2 SQIVND (reference sequence). The CDR3 nucleotides are TGTGCCAGTCGTCACACGTTAACGTTTCATGGCTACACCTTC. As protein: CASRHTLTFHGYTF.

This chain joins TRBV7-2 and TRBJ2-7, with a tentative D call TRBD2 (6 bases). V gave up 5 bases and J gave up 2 bases, with 19 bases separating them. The CDR3 has 16 residues. In germline, CDR1 is SGHTA, CDR2 FQGNSA. The CDR3, as DNA: TGTGCCAGCAGCCCAGGAGGTTTTAGCGGAACCTACGAGCAGTACTTC. It encodes CASSPGGFSGTYEQYF.

The chain links TRBV7-6 to TRBJ2-2; 11 bases fit TRBD2. From germline, CDR1 is SGHVS and CDR2 FNYEAQ. CDR3 length: 18 amino acids. V was clipped by 1 base and J by 5 bases; unmatched bases: 9. Written as DNA, the CDR3 is TGTGCCAGCAGCTTAGTAATAGCGGGAGGGACGAGAACCGGGGAGCTGTTTTTT. It translates to CASSLVIAGGTRTGELFF.

V gene TRBV20-1 combines with J gene TRBJ1-6, with TRBD1 matching 7 bases. The length of the CDR3 is 13 residues. J was trimmed by 9 bases and V by 3 bases; bases with no gene match: 5. Germline lookup yields CDR1 DFQATT and CDR2 SNEGSKA (reference sequence). The CDR3 DNA reads as TGCAGTGCTAGTAGACAGGGACGTTCACCCCTCCACTTT. Translating it yields CSASRQGRSPLHF.

The chain recombines TRBV27 with TRBJ2-3; TRBD1 agrees at 8 bases. The CDR3 is 15 residues long. The V and J ends lost 5 bases and 1 base, in that order; junction bases with no gene match: 5. Germline-derived CDR1 and CDR2 are MNHEY and SMNVEV (reference sequence). The CDR3 here is CASSIRTGRTDTQYF. In nucleotides, the CDR3 is TGTGCCAGCAGTATAAGGACAGGGCGCACAGATACGCAGTATTTT.

The J gene is TRBJ2-2, the V gene TRBV7-8, with TRBD1 matching 8 bases. The CDR3 is made up of 17 amino acids. Germline values: CDR1 SGHVS, CDR2 FQNEAQ. V shed 0 bases and J 3 bases; nucleotides not matched to a gene: 6. In DNA form, the CDR3 reads TGTGCCAGCAGCTTAGCGTACAGGGGGGCGGACACCGGGGAGCTGTTTTTT. The encoded protein is CASSLAYRGADTGELFF.

The chain has TRBV20-1 and TRBJ1-6; D unresolved. The germline gives CDR1 DFQATT, CDR2 SNEGSKA (reference sequence). This CDR3 contains 14 residues. The V end was cut by 4 bases, the J end by 10 bases, with 17 bases between. Here the CDR3 DNA reads TGCAGTGCTACGTCAGCGTCCTGGAACTCACCCCTCCACTTT. Translation: CSATSASWNSPLHF.